The present TCR beta chain was sequenced within a study of blood T cell repertoires in COVID-19. Germline CDR1 is MNHEY and CDR2 is SVGAGI. This CDR3 is built from 13 residues. With V trimmed by 6 bases and J by 3 bases, 1 base remained unmatched. In this sample, this clone turned up once. Assignments of participants to cohorts depended upon their own reported clinical history. Clones were read by immunoSEQ multiplex PCR, and TCRdb kept only the in-frame ones, dropping some. The sample has around 330,000 clones; under 95% are singletons. The genes are TRBV6-5 and TRBJ1-3; 8 nucleotides align to TRBD1. This TCR was sampled from a man in his fifties or sixties who had recovered from COVID-19. Sequenced: PBMCs or T cells enriched from blood (not recorded which). The DNA of the CDR3 is TGTGCCAGCAGAGGGACAGGTGGAAACACCATATATTTT. Translated: CASRGTGGNTIYF.